This T cell receptor (beta chain) emerged from a study of response to subunit inactivated influenza vaccine. J was trimmed by 12 bases and V by 6 bases; bases with no gene match: 20. CDR1 is MDHEN, CDR2 SYDVKM, per germline. The CDR3 runs 16 residues. TCRdb redid the calling of the RT-PCR reads with MiXCR, one entry per CDR3 protein. The table includes some 800,000 distinct CDR3 sequences, about 20% detected once. A note on this clonotype: Its antigen is undetermined.

Regarding the study as a whole: Seasonal influenza vaccination, on each occasion, was suggested by the authors to recruit few new T cells.

This sequence originates from a middle-aged man who received an inactivated influenza vaccine. The chain uses TRBV28 and TRBJ2-7, with TRBD1 matching over 10 bases. The source material was PBMCs from blood, sampled more than 4 days after vaccination. The CDR3 reads CASSLQGGQGLAAGYF. The CDR3 DNA reads as TGTGCCAGCAGCCTCCAAGGGGGACAGGGGTTAGCCGCGGGGTACTTC.